The rows below give T cell receptor beta chains drawn from one sample of a study of OX40 agonist ivuxolimab in advanced cancers. Some clones are missing from TCRdb's copy, which holds only in-frame ones; the method was immunoSEQ multiplex PCR. The sample lists about 69,000 clones, approximately 93% seen once, with 0.3% in the top ten. This material consisted of CD4+ or CD8+ T cells sorted from blood, taken in a trial of the OX40 agonist ivuxolimab. The origin of the receptors is an adult with an advanced solid tumor such as melanoma, head and neck, liver or kidney cancer. Each CDR3 is given with its conserved first and last residue. The D gene is left open where the match is weak. Clone size, where shown, is once, few, many, or a class for clones that have expanded.

clone size	D gene	J gene	V gene	CDR3 length	CDR3 DNA	CDR3 protein
.	.	TRBJ1-2	TRBV6-1	13	TGTGCCAGCAGTAAGACAACCGACTATGGCTACACCTTC	CASSKTTDYGYTF
.	.	TRBJ1-1	TRBV9	13	TGTGCCAGCAGCCCCGGGTGGGGCACTGAAGCTTTCTTT	CASSPGWGTEAFF
.	TRBD1	TRBJ1-5	TRBV6-5	14	TGTGCCAGCAGTTTTCAAAGGGGGCAACAGCCCCAGCATTTT	CASSFQRGQQPQHF
.	.	TRBJ1-2	TRBV6-6	14	TGTGCCAGCAGTAACGGGCTGACAGCCGGCGGCTACACCTTC	CASSNGLTAGGYTF
.	TRBD2	TRBJ2-5	TRBV2	15	TGTGCCAGCAGTGGGACTAGCGCGGACCAAGAGACCCAGTACTTC	CASSGTSADQETQYF
few	.	TRBJ1-2	TRBV20-1	10	TGCAGTGCGACCAGGGACGGCTACACCTTC	CSATRDGYTF
.	.	TRBJ2-3	TRBV6-1	13	TGTGCCAGCTACCTCAGGAGAACAGATACGCAGTATTTT	CASYLRRTDTQYF
.	TRBD2	TRBJ2-7	TRBV2	14	TGTGCCAGCAGGGGGGAGGGTGTGAACAGCGAGCAGTACTTC	CASRGEGVNSEQYF
.	TRBD2	TRBJ2-2	TRBV19	16	TGTGCCAGTAGTATTCTAGCGGGAGCTCGGACCGGGGAGCTGTTTTTT	CASSILAGARTGELFF
once	.	TRBJ1-6	TRBV2	14	TGTGCCAGCAGTGAATCAGCCGTTTTGTCACCCCTCCACTTT	CASSESAVLSPLHF
.	.	TRBJ2-4	TRBV14	14	TGTGCCAGCAGCCAAGAAATTAGCAGAAACATTCAGTACTTC	CASSQEISRNIQYF
.	.	TRBJ1-5	TRBV5-1	15	TGCGCCAGCAGCTTGGATCGGGGGGCCGGACAGCCCCAGCATTTT	CASSLDRGAGQPQHF
once	.	TRBJ2-7	TRBV12-5	13	TGTGCTAGTGGTTTGGGCACCACGAACGAGCAGTACTTC	CASGLGTTNEQYF
.	.	TRBJ2-3	TRBV27	13	TGTGCCAGCAGTCAGTTTAGCACAGATACGCAGTATTTT	CASSQFSTDTQYF
.	TRBD1	TRBJ2-1	TRBV28	13	TGTGCCAGCAGCAAGGACAGGATCTATGAGCAGTTCTTC	CASSKDRIYEQFF
.	.	TRBJ2-7	TRBV5-1	12	TGCGCCAGCAGCCAAGCACCCTACGAGCAGTACTTC	CASSQAPYEQYF
.	.	TRBJ2-1	TRBV9	14	TGTGCCAGCAGCGTAGGGGCGGGGTTGAATGAGCAGTTCTTC	CASSVGAGLNEQFF
.	TRBD2	TRBJ2-5	TRBV10-3	17	TGTGCCATCAGTGAAAGGACTAGCGGAGGAAGTCAAGAGACCCAGTACTTC	CAISERTSGGSQETQYF
.	.	TRBJ1-2	TRBV19	15	TGTGCCAGTAACCCCGCCGGTCGACAGCAGTATGGCTACACCTTC	CASNPAGRQQYGYTF
.	.	TRBJ2-1	TRBV7-9	15	TGTGCCAGCAGCTTAGGCCTAGGCTCCTACAATGAGCAGTTCTTC	CASSLGLGSYNEQFF